The 20 T cell receptor beta chains below all came from one sample that was sequenced in a study of T cells in Graves' hyperthyroidism and ophthalmopathy. From RNA transcripts, TCR beta CDR3 regions were amplified. The study used the HTBI primer set for a first-round RT-PCR of the TCR CDR3. In TCRdb, the multiplex PCR reads were re-called with MiXCR into one record per CDR3 protein. Among around 350,000 distinct CDR3 sequences listed, approximately 14% were seen once. The sample was blood. These receptors were taken from a woman younger than 45 with Graves' ophthalmopathy.

There are many counts of this clonotype. The chain uses TRBV20-1 and TRBJ2-5; possibly TRBD2 for D (7 bases). This CDR3 is built from 16 residues. V lost 6 bases and J 4 bases, leaving 24 bases between the germline ends. Looked up from germline, CDR1 is DFQATT and CDR2 is SNEGSKA (reference sequence). This chain's CDR3 is CSAPVRGGGEGETQYF. The CDR3 DNA reads as TGCAGTGCCCCCGTGAGGGGGGGGGGAGAGGGAGAGACCCAGTACTTC.

This clonotype showed up many times. This chain joins TRBV5-1 and TRBJ1-5; D is unresolved. The V gene lost 2 bases and the J gene lost 2 bases, with 11 bases spanning the gap. CDR1 SGHRS and CDR2 YFSETQ come from the germline V gene. The length of the CDR3 is 15 residues. CDR3: CASSLSDGRNQPQHF. The CDR3 DNA follows: TGCGCCAGCAGCTTATCGGACGGGCGCAATCAGCCCCAGCATTTT. Combining the CDR3 with reference TRBV5-1 and TRBJ1-5 gives the whole variable domain KAGVTQTPRYLIKTRGQQVTLSCSPISGHRSVSWYQQTPGQGLQFLFEYFSETQRNKGNFPGRFSGRQFSNSRSEMNVSTLELGDSALYLCASSLSDGRNQPQHFGDGTRLSIL.

In the case of this clonotype: A much more abundant neighbour one base away suggests this may be a read error. The V gene is TRBV25-1, the J gene TRBJ1-6, with D unclear. V was cut by 5 bases and J by 0 bases, with 11 bases left in between. CDR3 length: 16 amino acids. Germline V CDR1 and CDR2: MGHDK, SYGVNS. The CDR3 region is CASSKRGSSYNSPLHF. The CDR3 coding sequence is TGTGCCAGCAGTAAACGGGGAAGCTCCTATAATTCACCCCTCCACTTT.

This clonotype was counted many times. V gene TRBV5-1 combines with J gene TRBJ1-5; D call uncertain. This CDR3 is 14 amino acids long. Germline CDR1 is SGHRS and CDR2 is YFSETQ. Trimming cost V 2 bases and J 7 bases, with 13 bases left between them. The CDR3 DNA is TGCGCCAGCAGCTTAGACAATCCGTTCCAGCCCCAGCATTTT. This encodes CASSLDNPFQPQHF.

This clonotype was detected ten times or more. V usage is TRBV5-1 and J usage is TRBJ1-1; the D gene is possibly TRBD1 (5 bases). Trimming cost V 4 bases and J 2 bases, with 15 bases left between them. The CDR3 is 15 amino acids. Germline lookup yields CDR1 SGHRS and CDR2 YFSETQ. The CDR3 loop is CASSLPQARNTEAFF. Here the CDR3 DNA reads TGCGCCAGCAGCCTCCCACAGGCCCGAAACACTGAAGCTTTCTTT.

The chain has TRBV11-2 and TRBJ2-2, with D maybe TRBD2 (7 bases). Trimming shortened V by 5 bases and J by 0 bases, and 13 bases separated the two germline ends. In germline, CDR1 is SGHAT, CDR2 FQNNGV. The CDR3 sequence is 16 residues long. The CDR3 DNA follows: TGTGCCAGCAGCCCATCCGGGGGGCCGAACACCGGGGAGCTGTTTTTT. Its translation: CASSPSGGPNTGELFF.

This clonotype was observed at least ten times. The chain uses TRBV20-1 and TRBJ1-5; D might be TRBD1 (6 bases). Trimming cost V 4 bases and J 1 base, with 11 bases left between them. Germline V lookup: CDR1 DFQATT, CDR2 SNEGSKA (reference sequence). This CDR3 has 14 amino acids. In DNA form, the CDR3 reads TGCAGTGCTAAGTCCGACAGGAGCAATCAGCCCCAGCATTTT. The encoded protein is CSAKSDRSNQPQHF.

This clonotype showed up just a few times. This chain links TRBV20-1 with TRBJ2-2; D is perhaps TRBD1 (6 bases). The germline V gene encodes CDR1 DFQATT and CDR2 SNEGSKA (reference sequence). The germline V and J ends were trimmed by 5 bases and 0 bases, with 7 bases remaining between them. This CDR3 has 13 residues. In DNA, the CDR3 is TGCAGTGCTGGGGACACGAACACCGGGGAGCTGTTTTTT. As protein: CSAGDTNTGELFF.

The chain couples TRBV20-1 to TRBJ2-2, with 14 bases identical to TRBD2. Germline CDR1 is DFQATT and CDR2 is SNEGSKA (reference sequence). After removal of 5 bases from V and 6 bases from J, the junction contained 11 bases not matched to a gene. The CDR3 contains 17 residues. CDR3 nucleotide sequence: TGCAGTGCTCCGACTAGCGGGGGGGCGTCCCCCCCCGGGGAGCTGTTTTTT. Its translation is CSAPTSGGASPPGELFF.

This clonotype has ten or more counts. V and J are TRBV18 and TRBJ2-5, with D maybe TRBD2 (5 bases). The CDR3 consists of 15 residues. CDR1 and CDR2 from the germline V gene are KGHSH and LQKENI. The germline V and J ends were trimmed by 0 bases and 5 bases, with 13 bases remaining between them. The DNA for the CDR3 is TGTGCCAGCTCACCACCGGATCTAGCCTTGGAGACCCAGTACTTC. Translating gives CASSPPDLALETQYF.

This clonotype was seen repeatedly, ten times or more. The J gene is TRBJ1-5, the V gene TRBV7-8; D unclear. The V gene's germline CDR1 is SGHVS and CDR2 FQNEAQ. The V gene lost 5 bases and the J gene lost 3 bases, with 8 bases spanning the gap. This CDR3 comprises 13 residues. CDR3 nucleotides: TGTGCCAGCAGCCCTGGAATCAATCAGCCCCAGCATTTT. Translation: CASSPGINQPQHF.

This clonotype was found a few times. The chain employs TRBV20-1 and TRBJ1-5, with D possibly being TRBD1 (5 bases). This CDR3 is built from 16 residues. Trimming cost V 1 base and J 0 bases, with 13 bases left between them. Per germline, CDR1 DFQATT and CDR2 SNEGSKA (reference sequence). As DNA, the CDR3 is TGCAGTGCTAGAGCCGGGGCAGCATATAGCAATCAGCCCCAGCATTTT. It translates to CSARAGAAYSNQPQHF.

This clonotype was found many times. The chain links TRBV12-3 or TRBV12-4 to TRBJ2-2; D not certain. The V end was cut by 5 bases, the J end by 1 base, with 8 bases between. The CDR3 loop spans 14 amino acids. The DNA of the CDR3 is TGTGCCAGCAGTACGTTCCGGAACACCGGGGAGCTGTTTTTT. This gives the protein CASSTFRNTGELFF.

Many counts were recorded for this clonotype. Here the CDR3 DNA reads TGTGCCAGCAGTTCCTCTCCCCAGGGACATCAGCCCCAGCATTTT. This gives the protein CASSSSPQGHQPQHF. The chain recombines TRBV27 with TRBJ1-5; possibly TRBD1 for D (5 bases). This CDR3 comprises 15 residues. Germline assignment: CDR1 MNHEY and CDR2 SMNVEV (reference sequence). Deletions cut 4 bases from V and 5 bases from J, with 15 bases between.

This clonotype turned up a few times. The chain is built from TRBV12-3 or TRBV12-4 and TRBJ1-2, with a tentative D call TRBD1 (5 bases). CDR3 length: 16 residues. V was shortened by 2 bases and J by 9 bases, with 22 bases between the two germline ends. CDR3 coding DNA: TGTGCCAGCAGTTTAAGTCGTCCAGGGACCATTGGAAGCTACACCTTC. This codes for CASSLSRPGTIGSYTF.

With regard to this clonotype: A much larger clonotype is one base distant, so this may be a read error. The chain carries TRBV12-3 or TRBV12-4 and TRBJ2-7; D is ambiguous. The V and J ends lost 6 bases and 7 bases respectively, with 13 bases between them. This CDR3 is built from 12 residues. CDR3 loop: CASRRHLNEQYF. For the CDR3, the DNA is TGTGCCAGCAGGAGACACCTCAATGAGCAGTACTTC.

Ten or more counts support this clonotype. V gene TRBV15 combines with J gene TRBJ2-1; TRBD2 matches 8 bases. The length of the CDR3 is 15 residues. The germline V gene encodes CDR1 LNHNV and CDR2 YYDKDF (reference sequence). Unmatched junction bases numbered 4, after V lost 5 bases and J lost 1 base. The CDR3 here is CATSGGLASYNEQFF. CDR3 sequence (DNA): TGTGCCACCAGCGGAGGACTAGCATCCTACAATGAGCAGTTCTTC.

There are many counts of this clonotype. The V gene is TRBV11-3, the J gene TRBJ2-6; D gene uncertain. CDR1 SGHNT and CDR2 YENEEA come from the germline V gene. V shed 1 base and J shed 4 bases, with 11 bases lying between them. The length of the CDR3 is 16 residues. The CDR3 spells CASSLGLTEGANVLTF. The CDR3 nucleotides read TGTGCCAGCAGCTTAGGCCTGACCGAAGGGGCCAACGTCCTGACTTTC.

Of note for this clonotype: The CDR3 end shows no conserved phenylalanine or tryptophan, and so a read error is likely. The V gene is TRBV7-2, the J gene TRBJ2-7; 8 bases are a match to TRBD2. Germline CDR1 reads SGHTA; CDR2 reads FQGNSA. The CDR3 has 14 amino acids. The V and J ends lost 3 bases and 2 bases, in that order; junction bases with no gene match: 3. This CDR3 reads CASSFGRGAYEQYL. Here the CDR3 DNA reads TGTGCCAGCAGCTTTGGGCGGGGGGCCTACGAGCAGTACCTC.

The chain has TRBV20-1 and TRBJ2-1; 11 bases map to TRBD2. Germline assignment: CDR1 DFQATT and CDR2 SNEGSKA (reference sequence). The CDR3 is 14 amino acids. Trimming at V came to 6 bases and at J to 9 bases, leaving 10 bases not matched to a gene. CDR3 nucleotide sequence: TGCAGTGCCAGACTAGCGGGGCCCAGGGGTGAGCAGTTCTTC. It yields the protein CSARLAGPRGEQFF.